This passage covers 4 T cell receptor beta chains from one sample sequenced in a study of blood T cell repertoires in COVID-19. Assay: immunoSEQ multiplex PCR; the TCRdb copy retains only in-frame clones and omits some. The data contain over 50,000 clones, around 84% of them singletons. Input material: peripheral blood. The receptors were gathered from a human donor in a cohort sampled during active COVID-19.

This rearrangement joins TRBV18 to TRBJ1-5; TRBD1 might be the D (5 bases). The CDR3 is 16 residues long. Germline assignment: CDR1 KGHSH and CDR2 LQKENI. The V and J ends lost 3 bases and 2 bases respectively, with 14 bases between them. CDR3 amino acids: CASSPTGIRGNQPQHF. The CDR3 coding sequence is TGTGCCAGCTCACCCACCGGAATCAGGGGCAATCAGCCCCAGCATTTT.

This chain joins TRBV28 and TRBJ2-6, with 8 bases fitting TRBD1. J was trimmed by 4 bases and V by 3 bases; bases with no gene match: 8. Looked up from germline, CDR1 is MDHEN and CDR2 is SYDVKM. The CDR3 has 17 amino acids. CDR3 sequence (DNA): TGTGCCAGCAGTTTTCAGGGGGCAAGCTCCGGGGCCAACGTCCTGACTTTC. It is translated as CASSFQGASSGANVLTF.

The chain is built from TRBV28 and TRBJ2-7, with a weak D call TRBD2 (5 bases). V was cut by 6 bases and J by 7 bases, with 19 bases left in between. The CDR3 has 14 amino acids. Germline V gives CDR1 MDHEN, CDR2 SYDVKM. The CDR3 loop reads CASSPSRAGGEQYF. The CDR3, as DNA: TGTGCCAGCAGCCCCTCGCGGGCAGGCGGGGAGCAGTACTTC.

The rearrangement joins TRBV5-6 to TRBJ2-7, with D perhaps matching TRBD1 (5 bases). The CDR3 is 14 residues long. Germline V CDR1 and CDR2: SGHDT, YYEEEE. V was cut by 2 bases and J by 6 bases, with 15 bases left in between. The CDR3 here is CASSLGRAPSEQYF. Written as DNA, the CDR3 is TGTGCCAGCAGCTTAGGCAGGGCGCCGTCCGAGCAGTACTTC. Full variable domain (rest looked up from reference TRBV5-6 and TRBJ2-7): DAGVTQSPTHLIKTRGQQVTLRCSPKSGHDTVSWYQQALGQGPQFIFQYYEEEERQRGNFPDRFSGHQFPNYSSELNVNALLLGDSALYLCASSLGRAPSEQYFGPGTRLTVT.